The clone carrying this TCR beta chain was seen only a few times. No antigen is known for it. The sample originates from a study of T cell repertoires in cytomegalovirus infection. MiXCR, applied by TCRdb to the reads, yields one record per CDR3 protein. The data contain about 480,000 distinct CDR3 sequences, 33% of them singletons. The clonotype comes from a human donor in good health (CMV status not recorded). Some clones in this sample may be carry-over from other donors' samples. Sequenced here: cultured PBMCs, sampled from culture after CMV antigen stimulation.

CDR3 nucleotide sequence: TGTGCCAGCAGTTTGTCCGAGACTTTGAACACTGAAGCTTTCTTT. The encoded protein is CASSLSETLNTEAFF. This sequence joins TRBV27 and TRBJ1-1; D call uncertain. Germline CDR1 reads MNHEY; CDR2 reads SMNVEV (reference sequence). Trimming took off 3 bases at V and 0 bases at J, with 11 bases between the two ends. The CDR3 loop spans 15 amino acids.